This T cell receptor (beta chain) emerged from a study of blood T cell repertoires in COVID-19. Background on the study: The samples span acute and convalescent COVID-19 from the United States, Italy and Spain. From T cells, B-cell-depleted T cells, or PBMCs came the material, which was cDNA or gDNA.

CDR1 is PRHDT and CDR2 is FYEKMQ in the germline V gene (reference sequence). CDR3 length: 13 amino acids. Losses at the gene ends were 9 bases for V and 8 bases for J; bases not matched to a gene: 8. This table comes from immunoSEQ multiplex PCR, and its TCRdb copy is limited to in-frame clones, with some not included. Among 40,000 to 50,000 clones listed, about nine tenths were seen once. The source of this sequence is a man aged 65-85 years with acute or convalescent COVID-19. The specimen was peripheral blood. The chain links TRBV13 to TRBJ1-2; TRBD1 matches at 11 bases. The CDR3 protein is CASTGQGVYGYTF. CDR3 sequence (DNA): TGTGCCAGTACGGGACAGGGGGTGTACGGCTACACCTTC.